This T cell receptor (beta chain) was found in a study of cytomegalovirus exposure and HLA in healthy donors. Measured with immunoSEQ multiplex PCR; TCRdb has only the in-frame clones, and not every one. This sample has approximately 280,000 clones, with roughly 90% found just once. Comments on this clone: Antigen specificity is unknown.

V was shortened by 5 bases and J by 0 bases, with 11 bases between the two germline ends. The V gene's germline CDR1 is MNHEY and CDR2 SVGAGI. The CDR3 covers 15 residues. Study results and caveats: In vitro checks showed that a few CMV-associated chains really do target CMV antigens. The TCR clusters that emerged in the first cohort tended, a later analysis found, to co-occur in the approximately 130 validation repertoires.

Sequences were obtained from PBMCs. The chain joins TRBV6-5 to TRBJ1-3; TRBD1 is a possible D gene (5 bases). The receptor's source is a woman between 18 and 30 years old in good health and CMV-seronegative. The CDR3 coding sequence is TGTGCCAGCAGTGCCCAGGGCACCTCTGGAAACACCATATATTTT. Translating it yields CASSAQGTSGNTIYF.